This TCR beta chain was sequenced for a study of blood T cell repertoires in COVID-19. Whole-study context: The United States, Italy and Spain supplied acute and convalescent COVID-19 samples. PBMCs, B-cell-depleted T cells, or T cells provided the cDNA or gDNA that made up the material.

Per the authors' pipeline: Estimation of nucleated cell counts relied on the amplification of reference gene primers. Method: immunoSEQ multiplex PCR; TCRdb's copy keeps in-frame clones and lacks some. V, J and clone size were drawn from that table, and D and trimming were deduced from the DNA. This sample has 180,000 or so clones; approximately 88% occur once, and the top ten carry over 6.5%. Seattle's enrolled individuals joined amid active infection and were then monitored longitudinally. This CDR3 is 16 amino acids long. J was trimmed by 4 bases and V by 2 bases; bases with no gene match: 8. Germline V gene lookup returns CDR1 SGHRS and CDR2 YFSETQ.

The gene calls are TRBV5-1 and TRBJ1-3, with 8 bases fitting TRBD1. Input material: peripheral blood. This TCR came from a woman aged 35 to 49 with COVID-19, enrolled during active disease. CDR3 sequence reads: CASSFTWTGPGNTIYF. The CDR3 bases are TGCGCCAGCAGCTTTACGTGGACAGGGCCGGGAAACACCATATATTTT.